This entry lists 25 T cell receptor beta chains sequenced from one sample in a study of cytomegalovirus exposure and HLA in healthy donors. The PCR employed 60 Vbeta primers together with 13 Jbeta primers. Using immunoSEQ multiplex PCR, the repertoire was profiled, and TCRdb retains in-frame clones only, with some absent. The sample holds approximately 97,000 clones, approximately 81% seen once. The sequencing sample was made of PBMCs. These receptors were taken from a male donor in good health and CMV-seropositive.

The DNA of the CDR3 is TGTGCCAGCAGCTCCAGGGGGATATGGGGCAATCAGCCCCAGCATTTT. Protein sequence: CASSSRGIWGNQPQHF. The rearrangement joins TRBV5-6 to TRBJ1-5; 7 bases agree with TRBD1. The CDR3 loop spans 16 amino acids. The V and J ends lost 3 bases and 2 bases, in that order; junction bases with no gene match: 8. Germline values: CDR1 SGHDT, CDR2 YYEEEE.

The rearrangement joins TRBV29-1 to TRBJ2-3; perhaps TRBD1 as D (5 bases). This CDR3 is built from 14 residues. V lost 4 bases and J lost 3, with 14 bases in between. CDR1 and CDR2 from the germline V gene are SQVTM and ANQGSEA. CDR3 sequence: CSVAYGARTDTQYF. The CDR3 bases are TGCAGCGTTGCGTATGGGGCGAGGACAGATACGCAGTATTTT.

This clone appeared a single time. The rearrangement joins TRBV4-1 to TRBJ1-4; TRBD1 aligns across 9 bases. Germline V gene data show CDR1 as MGHRA and CDR2 as YSYEKL. The CDR3 covers 16 residues. The trim removed 1 base at V and 5 bases at J, leaving 5 bases unmatched. Here the CDR3 reads CASSQGNRGRNEKLFF. For the CDR3, the DNA is TGCGCCAGCAGCCAAGGCAACAGGGGGCGGAATGAAAAACTGTTTTTT.

The chain is built from TRBV27 and TRBJ1-2; D gene uncertain. Trimming pared 3 bases from V and 1 base from J, leaving 6 bases between. This CDR3 is built from 13 residues. Germline values: CDR1 MNHEY, CDR2 SMNVEV (reference sequence). The CDR3 sequence: CASSFGVNYGYTF. In DNA, the CDR3 is TGTGCCAGCAGTTTCGGGGTTAACTATGGCTACACCTTC.

The chain carries TRBV6-5 and TRBJ1-1; 7 nucleotides agree with TRBD1. The CDR3 runs to 15 residues. The V and J ends lost 4 bases and 4 bases, in that order; junction bases with no gene match: 9. Germline lookup yields CDR1 MNHEY and CDR2 SVGAGI. The CDR3 sequence: CASSSPTGRSTEAFF. CDR3 DNA sequence: TGTGCCAGCAGTTCGCCGACAGGGAGGTCCACTGAAGCTTTCTTT.

The chain employs TRBV4-1 and TRBJ1-1, with 8 bases fitting TRBD1. Germline CDR1 reads MGHRA; CDR2 reads YSYEKL. The CDR3 loop spans 16 amino acids. The V and J ends lost 1 base and 10 bases, in that order; junction bases with no gene match: 14. As DNA, the CDR3 is TGCGCCAGCAGCCAAGGTTCAGGGGGCGCAAGGCTAAGAGCTTTCTTT. This sequence encodes CASSQGSGGARLRAFF.

This chain uses TRBV5-1 with TRBJ1-1; D might be TRBD1 (5 bases). V gave up 1 base and J gave up 7 bases, with 17 bases separating them. The CDR3 extends over 15 amino acids. Germline values: CDR1 SGHRS, CDR2 YFSETQ. CDR3: CASSLSAGRTGEAFF. The CDR3 coding sequence is TGCGCCAGCAGCTTGTCGGCAGGGAGGACTGGTGAAGCTTTCTTT.

V gene TRBV30 combines with J gene TRBJ1-4; D possibly corresponds to TRBD1 (5 bases). The CDR3 runs to 13 residues. Between the trimmed V and J ends, which lost 7 bases and 8 bases, there was a span of 17 bases. Per the germline V gene, CDR1 is GTSNPN and CDR2 is SVGIG (reference sequence). CDR3 sequence: CAYNSGLGEKLFF. Here the CDR3 DNA reads TGTGCCTATAACTCGGGACTCGGCGAAAAACTGTTTTTT. Full variable domain (outside the CDR3, taken from reference TRBV30 and TRBJ1-4): SQTIHQWPATLVQPVGSPLSLECTVEGTSNPNLYWYRQAAGRGLQLLFYSVGIGQISSEVPQNLSASRPQDRQFILSSKKLLLSDSGFYLCAYNSGLGEKLFFGSGTQLSVL.

The chain is built from TRBV6-5 and TRBJ2-5; no firm D call. The germline CDR1 and CDR2 sequences are MNHEY and SVGAGI. The CDR3 extends over 11 amino acids. V lost 2 bases and J 4 bases, leaving 2 bases between the germline ends. The CDR3 DNA is TGTGCCAGCAGTTACCTAGAGACCCAGTACTTC. It encodes CASSYLETQYF.

The chain uses TRBV11-2 and TRBJ2-5; D uncertain. This CDR3 comprises 11 residues. With 3 bases removed from V and 7 bases from J, the gap between germline ends came to 6 bases. Germline assignment: CDR1 SGHAT and CDR2 FQNNGV. As DNA, the CDR3 is TGTGCCAGCAGCTTGCAGGTGACCCAGTACTTC. Amino acids: CASSLQVTQYF.

J is TRBJ1-2 and V is TRBV7-9; possible D gene TRBD1, 5 bases. Germline V CDR1 and CDR2: SEHNR, FQNEAQ (reference sequence). This CDR3 has 15 amino acids. Trimming left V 5 bases short and J 8 bases short, with 21 bases between. Written as DNA, the CDR3 is TGTGCCAGCAGCCGCAGGGACTCGATGGCCAACGGCTACACCTTC. Translated, it gives CASSRRDSMANGYTF.

This chain's CDR3 is CASIKGGAAYGYTF. The DNA for the CDR3 is TGTGCCAGCATCAAAGGGGGGGCCGCTTATGGCTACACCTTC. The V call is TRBV7-9, the J call TRBJ1-2; D may be TRBD1 (6 bases). The germline gives CDR1 SEHNR, CDR2 FQNEAQ (reference sequence). V dropped 7 bases and J dropped 5 bases, with 17 bases sitting between them. This CDR3 contains 14 residues.

CDR3 amino acids: CASSPGVGRKSLNTEAFF. The CDR3 DNA is TGCGCCAGCAGCCCCGGGGTCGGCAGAAAAAGCTTGAACACTGAAGCTTTCTTT. V and J are TRBV4-3 and TRBJ1-1; D gene uncertain. V lost 4 bases, J lost 0 bases, and 21 bases lay in between. Germline V lookup: CDR1 LGHNA, CDR2 YSLEER. The CDR3 runs to 18 residues.

This sequence joins TRBV5-4 and TRBJ1-1; D remains ambiguous. Trimming removed 0 bases from V and 0 bases from J, with 9 bases in between. This CDR3 has 15 amino acids. The germline CDR1 and CDR2 sequences are SGHNT and YYREEE (reference sequence). CDR3 protein: CASSLAGAMNTEAFF. As DNA, the CDR3 is TGTGCCAGCAGCTTGGCGGGTGCCATGAACACTGAAGCTTTCTTT.

The chain employs TRBV5-1 and TRBJ2-1, with 9 bases that match TRBD2. The CDR3 covers 15 residues. V lost 0 bases, J lost 8 bases, and 6 bases stayed unmatched. Germline CDR1 reads SGHRS; CDR2 reads YFSETQ. CDR3 residues: CASSLELAGSYEQFF. The CDR3 DNA reads TGCGCCAGCAGCTTGGAACTAGCGGGCAGCTATGAGCAGTTCTTC.

The chain joins TRBV7-3 to TRBJ2-5; possible D gene TRBD2, 6 bases. The V gene lost 5 bases and the J gene lost 4 bases, with 14 bases spanning the gap. Germline loops: CDR1 SGHTA, CDR2 FQGTGA. The CDR3 contains 14 residues. The chain's CDR3 is CASSPGGAGETQYF. CDR3 bases: TGTGCCAGCAGCCCTGGTGGAGCGGGAGAGACCCAGTACTTC. Complete variable domain (other parts from reference TRBV7-3 and TRBJ2-5): GAGVSQTPSNKVTEKGKYVELRCDPISGHTALYWYRQSLGQGPEFLIYFQGTGAADDSGLPNDRFFAVRPEGSVSTLKIQRTERGDSAVYLCASSPGGAGETQYFGPGTRLLVL.

The CDR3 nucleotides read TGTGCCAGCAAAGGCGGCGCGACGAACACTGAAGCTTTCTTT. It encodes CASKGGATNTEAFF. J is TRBJ1-1 and V is TRBV6-6; D uncertain. The CDR3 is made up of 14 amino acids. Germline loops: CDR1 MNHNY, CDR2 SVGAGI (reference sequence). V was clipped by 7 bases and J by 1 base, with 13 bases between them.

The chain carries TRBV4-2 and TRBJ1-2, with a possible D match to TRBD1 (6 bases). The CDR3 totals 15 residues. Germline V gene data show CDR1 as LGHNA and CDR2 as YNFKEQ. V shed 0 bases and J shed 8 bases, with 16 bases lying between them. The CDR3 loop reads CASSQDLPGGLGYTF. The CDR3 DNA reads TGTGCCAGCAGCCAAGATCTCCCCGGGGGGCTAGGCTACACCTTC.

J is TRBJ1-2 and V is TRBV19; TRBD1 matches at 7 bases. The CDR3 sequence is 15 residues long. The germline V gene encodes CDR1 LNHDA and CDR2 SQIVND (reference sequence). V dropped 5 bases and J dropped 4; count of bases not matched to a gene: 10. The CDR3 bases are TGTGCCAGTAGTTCCCCCGCGACAGGGATCTATGGCTACACCTTC. The encoded protein is CASSSPATGIYGYTF.

The rearrangement uses TRBV6-5 and TRBJ1-5; D is perhaps TRBD1 (5 bases). With 7 bases removed from V and 6 bases from J, the gap between germline ends came to 13 bases. The CDR3 extends over 13 amino acids. CDR1 is MNHEY and CDR2 is SVGAGI in the germline V gene. The chain's CDR3 is CASTGFIGQPQHF. The CDR3 DNA follows: TGTGCCAGCACAGGGTTCATCGGTCAGCCCCAGCATTTT.

The chain employs TRBV15 and TRBJ1-2, with a weak D call TRBD1 (5 bases). Trimming shortened V by 0 bases and J by 8 bases, and 10 bases separated the two germline ends. This CDR3 is 13 amino acids long. Looked up from germline, CDR1 is LNHNV and CDR2 is YYDKDF (reference sequence). The CDR3 sequence: CATSRDGQGGYTF. The CDR3, as DNA: TGTGCCACCAGCAGAGATGGGCAGGGAGGCTACACCTTC.

The CDR3 protein is CAISESAPETQYF. The CDR3 nucleotides are TGTGCCATCAGTGAGTCGGCCCCCGAGACCCAGTACTTC. The chain employs TRBV10-3 and TRBJ2-5, with D unclear. The V gene lost 0 bases and the J gene lost 5 bases, with 7 bases spanning the gap. The germline gives CDR1 ENHRY, CDR2 SYGVKD. This CDR3 has 13 residues.

This chain links TRBV19 with TRBJ1-5; D uncertain. V dropped 4 bases and J dropped 7 bases, with 11 bases sitting between them. From germline, CDR1 is LNHDA and CDR2 SQIVND (reference sequence). This CDR3 is built from 13 residues. CDR3 sequence (DNA): TGTGCCAGTAGTAGGGAGGGAGGGCAGCCCCAGCATTTT. The encoded protein is CASSREGGQPQHF.

This clone has a single count. The chain carries TRBV7-9 and TRBJ1-2, with a weak D call TRBD1 (6 bases). Germline loops: CDR1 SEHNR, CDR2 FQNEAQ (reference sequence). The V and J ends lost 3 bases and 1 base respectively, with 9 bases between them. CDR3 length equals 14 residues. CDR3 amino acids: CASSFAQGNYGYTF. Written as DNA, the CDR3 is TGTGCCAGCAGCTTTGCACAGGGTAACTATGGCTACACCTTC.

This sequence joins TRBV5-1 and TRBJ1-2, with 7 bases aligning to TRBD1. V trimming: 0 bases; J trimming: 4 bases; junction bases outside the gene matches: 3. Germline-derived CDR1 and CDR2 are SGHRS and YFSETQ. The CDR3 spans 14 residues. CDR3 sequence: CASSLGQGSYGYTF. The CDR3 DNA sequence: TGCGCCAGCAGCTTGGGACAGGGTTCCTATGGCTACACCTTC.